This entry describes one T cell receptor beta chain. These data originate in a study of control samples from healthy donors and cancer patients. Only in-frame clones appear in the TCRdb table, and some are missing; sequencing was by immunoSEQ multiplex PCR. The sample holds about 180,000 clones, 75% to 95% seen once. Germline loops: CDR1 SNHLY, CDR2 FYNNEI. The CDR3 is 14 amino acids. V lost 3 bases and J 0 bases, leaving 9 bases between the germline ends. The receptor comes from a woman aged 40 to 50 in good health. This chain connects TRBV2 to TRBJ2-7; no clear D gene. The sample consisted of blood. DNA of the CDR3: TGTGCCAGCAGTGACGGATACCTCTCCTACGAGCAGTACTTC. It translates to CASSDGYLSYEQYF.